The clone carrying this TCR beta chain has only a few counts. Its antigen is undetermined. The method was immunoSEQ multiplex PCR; TCRdb's version includes in-frame clones alone and lacks a portion of them. The profile shows some 100,000 clones, approximately 90% of them singletons. This specimen comes from a study of T cell responses to AZD1222 COVID-19 vaccine. Study-wide background: Doses given second, at about 4 or about 12 weeks, were pooled.

Study findings and constraints: Reportedly, nearly half the spike-specific TCRs target unmutated variant regions. The study found Spike-specific TCR breadth and depth rose after two AZD1222 doses. Donors were mostly white British, more females; clonal diversity possibly underestimated.

Germline values: CDR1 MDHEN, CDR2 SYDVKM. This CDR3 spans 15 amino acids. V gave up 7 bases and J gave up 3 bases; unmatched junction bases: 8. This receptor was identified in an adult in good health. This chain links TRBV28 with TRBJ2-1, with 8 bases that match TRBD2. Sample: peripheral blood, taken on day 0 of AZD1222 vaccination. The CDR3 loop reads CASNQLADRYNEQFF. CDR3 DNA: TGTGCCAGCAATCAACTAGCGGATCGCTACAATGAGCAGTTCTTC.